The present TCR beta chain was sequenced within a study of blood T cell repertoires in COVID-19. Some clones are missing from TCRdb's copy, which holds only in-frame ones; the method was immunoSEQ multiplex PCR. Altogether 450,000 to 500,000 clones are present, approximately 83% being singletons, with the ten largest covering about 3.2%. The CDR3 runs to 17 residues. Per the germline V gene, CDR1 is LGHNA and CDR2 is YNFKEQ. V was cut by 1 base and J by 4 bases, with 18 bases left in between. The clonotype was recovered from a human donor in a cohort sampled during active COVID-19. The chain carries TRBV4-2 and TRBJ2-3; TRBD1 might be the D (6 bases). The sample taken for sequencing was peripheral blood. The CDR3 reads CASSQAPQGYQADTQYF. In nucleotides, the CDR3 is TGTGCCAGCAGCCAAGCACCGCAGGGGTATCAGGCAGATACGCAGTATTTT.